The 21 T cell receptor beta chains presented below share a single source sample, sequenced in a study of cytomegalovirus exposure and HLA in healthy donors. In the PCR, 60 Vbeta and 13 Jbeta primers were used. Method: immunoSEQ multiplex PCR; TCRdb's copy keeps in-frame clones and lacks some. The repertoire includes approximately 130,000 clones, approximately 85% of them detected once, and under 2% sits in the top ten. Sequenced: PBMCs. All receptors come from a boy under 18 in good health and CMV-seronegative.

V is TRBV10-2 and J is TRBJ2-5; the D gene is possibly TRBD1 (5 bases). The CDR3 runs to 14 residues. Looked up from germline, CDR1 is WSHSY and CDR2 is SAAADI. Trimming shortened V by 5 bases and J by 0 bases, and 10 bases separated the two germline ends. Written as DNA, the CDR3 is TGCGCCAGCAGTTGGACAAGCCACCAAGAGACCCAGTACTTC. Translated, it gives CASSWTSHQETQYF.

This chain joins TRBV27 and TRBJ2-7, with D tentatively TRBD2 (5 bases). This CDR3 has 15 residues. The ends were cut back, 2 bases at V and 2 bases at J, with 13 bases in the middle. Germline CDR1 and CDR2: MNHEY and SMNVEV (reference sequence). CDR3 sequence (DNA): TGTGCCAGCAGTTTAGGCGGGCTGAACCCCTACGAGCAGTACTTC. It specifies CASSLGGLNPYEQYF.

This clone appeared a few times. The rearrangement links TRBV6-6 to TRBJ2-2, with TRBD1 identical over 8 bases. V was pared by 6 bases and J by 6 bases, with 9 bases of the junction left unmatched. Germline values: CDR1 MNHNY, CDR2 SVGAGI (reference sequence). This CDR3 has 15 amino acids. The CDR3 sequence: CASRTNRGEAGELFF. The CDR3 DNA reads as TGTGCCAGCAGGACAAACAGGGGGGAGGCCGGGGAGCTGTTTTTT.

The V gene is TRBV19, the J gene TRBJ1-1; unclear D gene. V was shortened by 5 bases and J by 5 bases, with 9 bases between the two germline ends. The germline V gene has CDR1 LNHDA and CDR2 SQIVND (reference sequence). The CDR3 extends over 12 amino acids. This CDR3 is CASSFGITEAFF. CDR3 in DNA: TGTGCCAGTAGTTTCGGGATAACTGAAGCTTTCTTT.

Note on this clone: At one boundary the junction diverges from the germline segment, which might be a read error. The same CDR3 is also encoded by other DNA sequences in this sample. The J gene is TRBJ1-1, the V gene TRBV30, with TRBD1 matching 7 bases. The CDR3 runs to 14 residues. Germline CDR1 reads GTSNPN; CDR2 reads SVGIG (reference sequence). The CDR3 reads CAWTTGQSNTEAFF. CDR3 sequence (DNA): TGCGCCTGGACTACGGGACAGTCCAACACTGAAGCTTTCTTT.

V usage is TRBV19 and J usage is TRBJ2-5; possible D gene TRBD1, 6 bases. The ends were cut back, 4 bases at V and 6 bases at J, with 15 bases in the middle. Germline CDR1 is LNHDA and CDR2 is SQIVND (reference sequence). The CDR3 runs to 14 residues. The CDR3 region has the DNA TGTGCCAGTAGTACTCGACAGGTGGAGAAGACCCAGTACTTC. Translation gives CASSTRQVEKTQYF.

V gene TRBV7-2 combines with J gene TRBJ1-5, with a tentative D call TRBD1 (5 bases). V gave up 5 bases and J gave up 5 bases, with 16 bases separating them. The CDR3 length is 15 residues. Germline V gene lookup returns CDR1 SGHTA and CDR2 FQGNSA. The CDR3: CASSTRDSRDQPQHF. Written as DNA, the CDR3 is TGTGCCAGCAGCACCCGGGACTCCCGGGATCAGCCCCAGCATTTT.

This chain uses TRBV19 with TRBJ2-7; D gene uncertain. Trimming took off 5 bases at V and 0 bases at J, with 11 bases between the two ends. The germline V gene has CDR1 LNHDA and CDR2 SQIVND (reference sequence). This CDR3 comprises 14 residues. The CDR3 nucleotides are TGTGCCAGTAGTCCCGGTTATTCCTCCTACGAGCAGTACTTC. It encodes CASSPGYSSYEQYF.

This chain connects TRBV7-8 to TRBJ2-7, with 11 bases aligning to TRBD2. The trim removed 5 bases at V and 3 bases at J, leaving 3 bases unmatched. Germline V gives CDR1 SGHVS, CDR2 FQNEAQ. The CDR3 has 14 amino acids. The CDR3 sequence: CASSGGLAGYEQYF. CDR3 sequence (DNA): TGTGCCAGCAGCGGTGGACTAGCGGGCTACGAGCAGTACTTC.

The chain is built from TRBV9 and TRBJ2-7; weak D call: TRBD1 (5 bases). CDR3 length: 15 residues. Germline CDR1 SGDLS, CDR2 YYNGEE. Trimming shortened V by 0 bases and J by 5 bases, and 15 bases separated the two germline ends. The DNA of the CDR3 is TGTGCCAGCAGCGTAGGTCAGGGCATCACTCACGAGCAGTACTTC. Protein: CASSVGQGITHEQYF.

This chain links TRBV7-6 with TRBJ2-3; D uncertain. Germline V gene lookup returns CDR1 SGHVS and CDR2 FNYEAQ. Trimming cost V 9 bases and J 2 bases, with 15 bases left between them. CDR3 length: 14 amino acids. The CDR3 DNA reads TGTGCCAGTTCGCACCGAATACACACAGATACGCAGTATTTT. It codes for CASSHRIHTDTQYF.

This clone has only one observation. One junction end disagrees with the germline gene, perhaps due to a read error. The chain uses TRBV4-1 and TRBJ2-7; 9 bases are shared with TRBD1. This CDR3 contains 18 residues. Germline lookup yields CDR1 MGHRA and CDR2 YSYEKL. The CDR3 bases are TGCGCCAGCAGCCAAGATGGGCACCGGGACAGGGTGTTTTACGGGCAGTACTTC. It is translated as CASSQDGHRDRVFYGQYF.

This clone occurred once. This chain connects TRBV29-1 to TRBJ1-2; D remains unclear. Trimming cost V 3 bases and J 6 bases, with 17 bases left between them. CDR3 length: 14 amino acids. Germline V lookup: CDR1 SQVTM, CDR2 ANQGSEA. CDR3 protein: CSVDPRIRNDGYTF. The CDR3 DNA sequence: TGCAGCGTTGACCCCAGGATTCGAAACGATGGCTACACCTTC.

This clone has only a few counts. The chain couples TRBV4-3 to TRBJ1-1, with D possibly TRBD1 on 6 matching bases. Germline CDR1 and CDR2: LGHNA and YSLEER. The CDR3 runs 15 residues. V lost 1 base to trimming and J lost 8 bases, with 17 bases between them. The CDR3 DNA reads as TGCGCCAGCAGCCAAGGCGTCAGGGGTTCAGCAGAAGCTTTCTTT. Its translation: CASSQGVRGSAEAFF.

This clone was seen only a few times. V is TRBV13 and J is TRBJ2-7; tentatively, D is TRBD2 (5 bases). The V and J ends lost 10 bases and 3 bases respectively, with 16 bases between them. CDR3 length equals 13 residues. Germline CDR1 PRHDT, CDR2 FYEKMQ (reference sequence). The CDR3 DNA is TGTGCCACCGGACCGAGCGGTTACTACGAGCAGTACTTC. Translating gives CATGPSGYYEQYF. Full variable domain (outside the CDR3, taken from reference TRBV13 and TRBJ2-7): AAGVIQSPRHLIKEKRETATLKCYPIPRHDTVYWYQQGPGQDPQFLISFYEKMQSDKGSIPDRFSAQQFSDYHSELNMSSLELGDSALYFCATGPSGYYEQYFGPGTRLTVT.

The chain couples TRBV27 to TRBJ1-2, with D uncertain. This CDR3 spans 13 amino acids. Germline V gene data show CDR1 as MNHEY and CDR2 as SMNVEV (reference sequence). V lost 3 bases and J 7 bases, leaving 12 bases between the germline ends. The CDR3 coding sequence is TGTGCCAGCAGTTTTACGGGTATAAGTGGCTACACCTTC. This codes for CASSFTGISGYTF.

V gene TRBV27 combines with J gene TRBJ2-5; 9 bases map to TRBD1. Germline loops: CDR1 MNHEY, CDR2 SMNVEV (reference sequence). This CDR3 is 13 amino acids long. Trimming took 8 bases from V and 2 from J; bases not matched to a gene: 3. The chain's CDR3 is CASAGTGQETQYF. DNA of the CDR3: TGTGCCAGCGCCGGGACAGGGCAAGAGACCCAGTACTTC.

Only one count was recorded for this clone. The CDR3 bases are TGTGCCAGCAGTCGGCGGGACAGCGGAGAAAAACTGTTTTTT. Its translation: CASSRRDSGEKLFF. V gene TRBV27 combines with J gene TRBJ1-4, with 7 bases lining up with TRBD1. J lost 8 bases, V lost 5 bases, and 8 bases had no gene match. In germline, CDR1 is MNHEY, CDR2 SMNVEV (reference sequence). The CDR3 consists of 14 residues.

The CDR3 loop reads CASSIIGDRGNQPQHF. In nucleotides, the CDR3 is TGTGCCAGTAGTATCATAGGGGACAGGGGCAATCAGCCCCAGCATTTT. The chain is built from TRBV19 and TRBJ1-5, with 9 bases matching TRBD1. The length of the CDR3 is 16 residues. Germline values: CDR1 LNHDA, CDR2 SQIVND (reference sequence). Trimming took 3 bases from V and 2 from J; bases not matched to a gene: 5.

CDR3 residues: CASSSLGQGVGETQYF. The CDR3 nucleotides are TGTGCCAGCAGCTCCCTGGGACAGGGGGTAGGCGAGACCCAGTACTTC. The chain combines TRBV7-9 with TRBJ2-5, with 11 positions matching TRBD1. J lost 5 bases, V lost 4 bases, and 9 bases had no gene match. The germline gives CDR1 SEHNR, CDR2 FQNEAQ (reference sequence). This CDR3 comprises 16 residues.

The gene calls are TRBV6-5 and TRBJ2-3, with TRBD2 identical over 10 bases. V lost 2 bases, J lost 6 bases, and 5 bases stayed unmatched. The CDR3 runs to 15 residues. CDR1 MNHEY and CDR2 SVGAGI come from the germline V gene. The CDR3 is CASSYGLAGVDTQYF. As DNA, the CDR3 is TGTGCCAGCAGTTACGGCCTAGCGGGGGTGGATACGCAGTATTTT.